This TCR beta chain was retrieved from a study of regulatory T cells in long-lasting Graves disease. General study results and limits: Persistent disease showed a preference for TRBV28, TRBJ1-2 and TRBJ2-5. Reduced TCR diversity was observed in persistent Graves' patients versus newly diagnosed patients.

CDR3 length equals 16 residues. The germline V gene encodes CDR1 MDHEN and CDR2 SYDVKM. The germline V and J ends were trimmed by 5 bases and 2 bases, with 13 bases remaining between them. HTBI primers from iRepertoire and Arm-PCR of CDR3 regions yielded the TCR beta libraries. A single record per CDR3 protein comes from TCRdb applying MiXCR to the multiplex PCR reads. The sample holds some 370,000 distinct CDR3 sequences, approximately 23% seen once. This clonotype has ten or more counts. Its antigen is not identified. Time point meaning: persistent/refractory GD, antithyroid drugs over 5 years with positive TRAb. Generation of the TCR library employed RNA extracted from PBMCs. EDTA tubes held approximately 8.8 milliliters of peripheral blood from each patient.

The receptor comes from a woman between 40 and 55 years old with Graves disease. The chain uses TRBV28 and TRBJ1-6, with D unclear. Sequencing was performed on peripheral blood mononuclear cells (PBMCs), taken when the disease was refractory, from a patient treated with antithyroid drugs. Written as DNA, the CDR3 is TGTGCCAGCAGTCATGGCGGTAGCCCCTATAATTCACCCCTCCACTTT. It yields the protein CASSHGGSPYNSPLHF.